This T cell receptor (beta chain) originates from a study of CD8 T cells in ankylosing spondylitis. As regards this clonotype: The antigen is unknown.

Library preparation for TCR beta used quantitative 5'-RACE with molecular barcodes. From the 5' RACE reads, TCRdb called clonotypes with MiXCR, one entry per CDR3 protein. The repertoire holds around 130,000 distinct CDR3 sequences, with about 15% as singletons. Study results and limitations: Earlier work had already found some motif variants in reactive arthritis synovial fluid and blood. Matched synovial fluid from ankylosing spondylitis patients was reported to be enriched for disease-linked clones. A motif of roughly eight highly homologous TCR beta variants was seen as apparently characteristic of ankylosing spondylitis blood.

Germline assignment: CDR1 MGHRA and CDR2 YSYEKL. V shed 1 base, J shed 0 bases, and the junction held 4 bases outside the gene matches. The CDR3 extends over 16 amino acids. The chain employs TRBV4-1 and TRBJ2-7; TRBD1 matches at 9 bases. The sample consisted of blood, either unsorted or a sorted T cell fraction (not recorded which). The sequence was collected from a male donor with ankylosing spondylitis. The DNA for the CDR3 is TGCGCCAGCAGCCAAGGGGGGACAGGGAGCTCCTACGAGCAGTACTTC. This gives the protein CASSQGGTGSSYEQYF.